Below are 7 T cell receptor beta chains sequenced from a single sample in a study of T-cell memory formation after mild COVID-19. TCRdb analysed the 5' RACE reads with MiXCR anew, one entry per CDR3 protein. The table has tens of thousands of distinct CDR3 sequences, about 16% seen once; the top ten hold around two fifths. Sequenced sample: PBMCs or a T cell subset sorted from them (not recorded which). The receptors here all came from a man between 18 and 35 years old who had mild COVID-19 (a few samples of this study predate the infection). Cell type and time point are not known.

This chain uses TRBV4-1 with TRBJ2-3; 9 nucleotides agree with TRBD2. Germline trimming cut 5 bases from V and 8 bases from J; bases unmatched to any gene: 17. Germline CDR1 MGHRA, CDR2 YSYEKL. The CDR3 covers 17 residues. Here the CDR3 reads CASSNPASGAIYGTQYF. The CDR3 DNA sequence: TGCGCCAGCAGCAACCCGGCTAGCGGGGCGATCTACGGTACGCAGTATTTT.

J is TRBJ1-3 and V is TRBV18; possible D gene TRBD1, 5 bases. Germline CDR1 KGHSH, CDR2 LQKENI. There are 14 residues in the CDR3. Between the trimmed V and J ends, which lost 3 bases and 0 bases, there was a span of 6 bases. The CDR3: CASSPDSSGNTIYF. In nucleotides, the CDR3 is TGTGCCAGCTCACCCGACAGCTCTGGAAACACCATATATTTT. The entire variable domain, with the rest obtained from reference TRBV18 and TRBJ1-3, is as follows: NAGVMQNPRHLVRRRGQEARLRCSPMKGHSHVYWYRQLPEEGLKFMVYLQKENIIDESGMPKERFSAEFPKEGPSILRIQQVVRGDSAAYFCASSPDSSGNTIYFGEGSWLTVV.

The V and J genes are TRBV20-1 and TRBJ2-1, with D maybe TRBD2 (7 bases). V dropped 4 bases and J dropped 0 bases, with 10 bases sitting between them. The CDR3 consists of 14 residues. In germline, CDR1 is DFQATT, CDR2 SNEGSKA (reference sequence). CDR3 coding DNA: TGCAGTGCTACCGGGGGGCCCTCCTACAATGAGCAGTTCTTC. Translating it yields CSATGGPSYNEQFF.

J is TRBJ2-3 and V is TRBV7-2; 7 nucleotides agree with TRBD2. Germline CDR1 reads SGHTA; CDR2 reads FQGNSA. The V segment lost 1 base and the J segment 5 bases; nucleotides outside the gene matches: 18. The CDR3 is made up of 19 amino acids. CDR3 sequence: CASSLGWWRGPWEGDTQYF. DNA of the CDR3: TGTGCCAGCAGCTTAGGGTGGTGGCGGGGTCCTTGGGAGGGAGATACGCAGTATTTT. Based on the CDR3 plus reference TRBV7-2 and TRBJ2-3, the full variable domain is GAGVSQSPSNKVTEKGKDVELRCDPISGHTALYWYRQSLGQGLEFLIYFQGNSAPDKSGLPSDRFSAERTGGSVSTLTIQRTQQEDSAVYLCASSLGWWRGPWEGDTQYFGPGTRLTVL.

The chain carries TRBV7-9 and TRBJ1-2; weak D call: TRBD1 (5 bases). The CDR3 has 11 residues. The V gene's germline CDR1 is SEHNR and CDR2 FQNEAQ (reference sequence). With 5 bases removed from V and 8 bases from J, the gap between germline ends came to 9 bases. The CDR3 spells CASSRNRGYTF. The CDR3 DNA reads TGTGCCAGCAGCCGGAACAGGGGCTACACCTTC.

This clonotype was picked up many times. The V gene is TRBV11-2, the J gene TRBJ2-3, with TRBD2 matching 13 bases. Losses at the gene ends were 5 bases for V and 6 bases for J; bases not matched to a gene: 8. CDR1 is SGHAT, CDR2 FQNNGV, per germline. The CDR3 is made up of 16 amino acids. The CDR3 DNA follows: TGTGCCAGCAGCCCCTGGACTAGCGGGGGCTCGGATACGCAGTATTTT. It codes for CASSPWTSGGSDTQYF.

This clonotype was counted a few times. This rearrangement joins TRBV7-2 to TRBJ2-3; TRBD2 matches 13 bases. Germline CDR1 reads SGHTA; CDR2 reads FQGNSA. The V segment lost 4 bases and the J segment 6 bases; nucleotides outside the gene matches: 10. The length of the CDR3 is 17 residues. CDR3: CASSSPTSGGNGDTQYF. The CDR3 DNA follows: TGTGCCAGCAGCTCTCCGACTAGCGGGGGGAACGGGGATACGCAGTATTTT.